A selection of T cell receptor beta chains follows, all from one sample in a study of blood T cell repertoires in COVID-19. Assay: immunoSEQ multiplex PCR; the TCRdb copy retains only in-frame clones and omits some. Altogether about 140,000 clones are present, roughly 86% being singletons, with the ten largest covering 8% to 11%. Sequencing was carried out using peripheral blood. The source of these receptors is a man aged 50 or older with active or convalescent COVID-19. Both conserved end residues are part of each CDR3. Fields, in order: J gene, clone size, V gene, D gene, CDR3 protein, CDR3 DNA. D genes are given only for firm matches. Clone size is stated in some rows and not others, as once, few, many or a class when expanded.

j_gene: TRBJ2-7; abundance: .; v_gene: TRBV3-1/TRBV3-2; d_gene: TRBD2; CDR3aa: CASSQWGKREPYEQYF; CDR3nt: TGTGCCAGCAGCCAATGGGGGAAGCGGGAACCATACGAGCAGTACTTC
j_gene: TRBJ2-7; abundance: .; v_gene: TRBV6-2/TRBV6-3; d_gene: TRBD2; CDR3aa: CASSTGTSGNYAYEQYF; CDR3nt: TGTGCCAGCAGCACCGGGACTAGCGGGAACTACGCCTACGAGCAGTACTTC
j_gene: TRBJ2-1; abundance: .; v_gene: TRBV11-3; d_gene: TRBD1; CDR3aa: CASSITGDEQFF; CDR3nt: TGTGCCAGCAGCATCACAGGGGATGAGCAGTTCTTC
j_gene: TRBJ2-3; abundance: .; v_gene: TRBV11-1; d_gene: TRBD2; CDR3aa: CASSLRLAATDTQYF; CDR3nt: TGTGCCAGCAGCTTACGACTAGCGGCTACAGATACGCAGTATTTT
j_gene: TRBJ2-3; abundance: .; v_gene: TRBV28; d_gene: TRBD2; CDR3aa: CASRTGAGGTDTQYF; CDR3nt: TGTGCCAGCCGAACCGGAGCGGGGGGCACAGATACGCAGTATTTT
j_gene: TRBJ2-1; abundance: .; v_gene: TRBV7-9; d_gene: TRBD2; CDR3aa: CASSPEGLGSNEQFF; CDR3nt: TGTGCCAGCAGCCCAGAGGGACTAGGATCGAATGAGCAGTTCTTC
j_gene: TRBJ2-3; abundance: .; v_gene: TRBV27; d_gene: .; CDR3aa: CASSWAGITDTQYF; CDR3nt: TGTGCCAGCAGTTGGGCGGGAATCACAGATACGCAGTATTTT
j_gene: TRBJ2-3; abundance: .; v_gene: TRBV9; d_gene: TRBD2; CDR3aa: CASSPLAGGSTDTQYF; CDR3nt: TGTGCCAGCAGCCCCCTAGCGGGAGGTTCGACAGATACGCAGTATTTT
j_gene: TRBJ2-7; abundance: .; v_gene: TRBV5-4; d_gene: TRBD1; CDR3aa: CASSSGQRSYEQYF; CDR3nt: TGTGCCAGCAGCTCGGGACAGCGGTCCTACGAGCAGTACTTC
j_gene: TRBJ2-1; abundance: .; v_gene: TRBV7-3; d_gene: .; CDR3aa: CASSLSVSSYNEQFF; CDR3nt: TGTGCCAGCAGCTTAAGCGTTTCCTCCTACAATGAGCAGTTCTTC
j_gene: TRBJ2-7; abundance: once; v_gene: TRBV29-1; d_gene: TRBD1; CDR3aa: CSVERTEQGPGEQYF; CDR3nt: TGCAGCGTTGAACGGACCGAACAGGGGCCCGGCGAGCAGTACTTC
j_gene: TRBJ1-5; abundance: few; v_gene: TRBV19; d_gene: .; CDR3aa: CASNEDRINQPQHF; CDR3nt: TGTGCCAGTAATGAGGACAGAATAAATCAGCCCCAGCATTTT
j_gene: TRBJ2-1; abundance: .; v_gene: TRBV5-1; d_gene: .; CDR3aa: CASRTAGSSYNEQFF; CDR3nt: TGCGCCAGCAGAACGGCGGGCAGCTCCTACAATGAGCAGTTCTTC
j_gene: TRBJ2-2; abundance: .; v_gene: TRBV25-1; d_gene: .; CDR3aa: CASSPAGNTGELFF; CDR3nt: TGTGCCAGCTCGCCGGCAGGAAACACCGGGGAGCTGTTTTTT
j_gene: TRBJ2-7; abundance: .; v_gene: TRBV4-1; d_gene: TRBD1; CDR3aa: CASSPGQGPIGEQYF; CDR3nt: TGCGCCAGCAGCCCAGGACAGGGGCCAATCGGCGAGCAGTACTTC
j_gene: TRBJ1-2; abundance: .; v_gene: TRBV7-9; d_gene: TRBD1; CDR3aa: CASSSRDRGVTNYGYTF; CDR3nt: TGTGCCAGCAGCTCCCGGGACAGGGGGGTTACTAACTATGGCTACACCTTC
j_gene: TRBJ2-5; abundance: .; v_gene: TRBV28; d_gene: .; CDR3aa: CASGFRGRSQETQYF; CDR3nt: TGTGCCAGCGGCTTCAGGGGTAGGTCCCAAGAGACCCAGTACTTC
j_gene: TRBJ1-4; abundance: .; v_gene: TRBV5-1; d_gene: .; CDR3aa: CASSPGQNEKLFF; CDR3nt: TGCGCCAGCAGCCCCGGACAGAATGAAAAACTGTTTTTT
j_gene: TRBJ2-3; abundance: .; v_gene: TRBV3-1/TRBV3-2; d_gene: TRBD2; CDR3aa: CASSARLAGGPRDTQYF; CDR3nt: TGTGCCAGCAGTGCACGACTAGCGGGAGGGCCTAGGGATACGCAGTATTTT
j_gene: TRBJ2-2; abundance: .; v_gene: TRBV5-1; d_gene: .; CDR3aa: CASSLGAGADTGELFF; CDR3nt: TGCGCCAGCAGCTTGGGGGCAGGGGCGGACACCGGGGAGCTGTTTTTT
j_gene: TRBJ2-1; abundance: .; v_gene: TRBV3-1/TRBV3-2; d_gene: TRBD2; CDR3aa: CASSLGTSGYNEQFF; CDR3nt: TGTGCCAGCAGCCTAGGGACTAGCGGATACAATGAGCAGTTCTTC
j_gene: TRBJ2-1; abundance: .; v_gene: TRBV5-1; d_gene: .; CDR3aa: CASSPGGNEQFF; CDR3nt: TGCGCCAGCAGCCCAGGGGGGAATGAGCAGTTCTTC
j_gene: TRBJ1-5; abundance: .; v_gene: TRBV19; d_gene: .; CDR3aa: CASSHLTINGPQHF; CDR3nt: TGTGCCAGTAGTCATTTGACAATAAATGGGCCCCAGCATTTT
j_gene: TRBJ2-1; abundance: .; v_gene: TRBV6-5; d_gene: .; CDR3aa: CASSPGPGHDPEQFF; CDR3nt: TGTGCCAGCAGTCCAGGCCCCGGTCACGACCCTGAGCAGTTCTTC
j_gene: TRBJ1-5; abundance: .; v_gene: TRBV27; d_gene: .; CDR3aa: CASSPQAGLANQPQHF; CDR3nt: TGTGCCAGCAGTCCACAGGCGGGGTTGGCCAATCAGCCCCAGCATTTT
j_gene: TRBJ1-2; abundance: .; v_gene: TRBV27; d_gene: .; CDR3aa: CASSLGGRGYGYTF; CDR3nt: TGTGCCAGCAGTTTGGGGGGGCGCGGCTATGGCTACACCTTC
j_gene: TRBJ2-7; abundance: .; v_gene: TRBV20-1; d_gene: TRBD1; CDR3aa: CSASSGGDRHEQYF; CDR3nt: TGCAGTGCTAGTTCAGGGGGCGATCGGCACGAGCAGTACTTC
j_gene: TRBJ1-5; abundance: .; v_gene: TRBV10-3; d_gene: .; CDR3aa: CATGLKGGNQPQHF; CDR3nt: TGTGCCACGGGCCTAAAGGGAGGCAATCAGCCCCAGCATTTT
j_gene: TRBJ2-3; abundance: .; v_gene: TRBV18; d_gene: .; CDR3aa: CASSPPASTDTQYF; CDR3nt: TGTGCCAGCTCACCACCCGCGAGCACAGATACGCAGTATTTT
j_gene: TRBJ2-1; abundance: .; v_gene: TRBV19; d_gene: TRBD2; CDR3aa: CASSIDRDGSGRPSSYNEQFF; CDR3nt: TGTGCCAGTAGTATAGATAGGGACGGAAGCGGGAGGCCAAGCTCCTACAATGAGCAGTTCTTC
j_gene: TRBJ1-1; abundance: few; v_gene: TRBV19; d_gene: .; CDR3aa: CASNNRGGAETEAFF; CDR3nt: TGTGCCAGTAACAATCGGGGGGGCGCGGAGACTGAAGCTTTCTTT
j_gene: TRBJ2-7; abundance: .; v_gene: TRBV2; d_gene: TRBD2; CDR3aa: CASSVSSGYEQYF; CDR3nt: TGTGCCAGCAGCGTATCTAGCGGGTACGAGCAGTACTTC
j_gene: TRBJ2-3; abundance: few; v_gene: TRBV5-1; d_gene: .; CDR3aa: CASSLGQADTDTQYF; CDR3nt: TGCGCCAGCAGCTTGGGACAGGCGGACACAGATACGCAGTATTTT
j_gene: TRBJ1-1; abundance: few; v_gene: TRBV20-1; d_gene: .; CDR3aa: CSASFTDTEAFF; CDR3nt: TGCAGTGCTAGTTTTACGGACACTGAAGCTTTCTTT
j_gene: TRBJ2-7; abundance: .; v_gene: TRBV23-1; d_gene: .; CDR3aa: CASSQSTHIVAESLGGEQYF; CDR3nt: TGCGCCAGCAGTCAATCAACACACATTGTCGCAGAGTCCCTTGGCGGCGAGCAGTACTTC
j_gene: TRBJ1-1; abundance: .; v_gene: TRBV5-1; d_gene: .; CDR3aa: CASSPQPQGNTEAFF; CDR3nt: TGCGCCAGCAGCCCTCAACCCCAGGGGAACACTGAAGCTTTCTTT
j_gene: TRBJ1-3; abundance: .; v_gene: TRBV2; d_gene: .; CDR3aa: CASRTGNSGNTIYF; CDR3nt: TGTGCCAGCAGAACGGGGAACTCTGGAAACACCATATATTTT
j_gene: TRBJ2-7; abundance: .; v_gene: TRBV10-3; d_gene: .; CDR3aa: CAIMKRVGNDYEQYF; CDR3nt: TGTGCCATCATGAAACGGGTCGGGAACGACTACGAGCAGTACTTC
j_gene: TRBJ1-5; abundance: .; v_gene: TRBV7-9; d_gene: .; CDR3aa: CASSLGGGGQPQHF; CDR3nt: TGTGCCAGCAGCTTAGGCGGGGGGGGCCAGCCCCAGCATTTT
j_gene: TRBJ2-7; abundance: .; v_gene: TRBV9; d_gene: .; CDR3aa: CASSVARTSGAYEQYF; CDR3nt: TGTGCCAGCAGCGTAGCTCGGACCTCCGGGGCCTACGAGCAGTACTTC
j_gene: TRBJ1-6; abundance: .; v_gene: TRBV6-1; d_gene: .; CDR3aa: CASSASWGFTNSPLHF; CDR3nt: TGTGCCAGCAGTGCGAGTTGGGGCTTCACTAATTCACCCCTCCACTTT
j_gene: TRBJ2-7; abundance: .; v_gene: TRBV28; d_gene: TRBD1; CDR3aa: CASTDHGTGGYEQYF; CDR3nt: TGTGCCAGCACCGACCATGGGACAGGGGGCTACGAGCAGTACTTC
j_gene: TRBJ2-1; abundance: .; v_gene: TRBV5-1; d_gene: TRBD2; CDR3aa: CASSYGGRVDEQFF; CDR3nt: TGCGCCAGCAGCTACGGCGGGAGGGTCGATGAGCAGTTCTTC
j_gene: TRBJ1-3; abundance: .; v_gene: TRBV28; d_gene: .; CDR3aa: CASSFGIGGARSGNTIYF; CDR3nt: TGTGCCAGCAGTTTTGGAATTGGGGGGGCCCGCTCTGGAAACACCATATATTTT
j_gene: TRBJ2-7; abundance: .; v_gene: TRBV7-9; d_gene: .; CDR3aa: CASSYAGGPSYEQYF; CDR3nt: TGTGCCAGCAGCTACGCAGGGGGGCCCTCCTACGAGCAGTACTTC
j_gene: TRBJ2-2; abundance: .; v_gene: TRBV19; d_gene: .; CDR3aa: CASSTSAQTGELFF; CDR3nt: TGTGCCAGTAGTACTAGCGCCCAGACCGGGGAGCTGTTTTTT
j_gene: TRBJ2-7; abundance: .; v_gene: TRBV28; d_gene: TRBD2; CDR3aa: CASNGLAGAYEQYF; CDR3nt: TGTGCCAGCAACGGACTAGCGGGAGCCTACGAGCAGTACTTC
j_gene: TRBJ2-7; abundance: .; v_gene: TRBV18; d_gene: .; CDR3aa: CASSGSSYEQYF; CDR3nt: TGTGCCAGCTCGGGCAGTTCCTACGAGCAGTACTTC
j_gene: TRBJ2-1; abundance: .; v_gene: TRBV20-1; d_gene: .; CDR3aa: CSMRRDEQFF; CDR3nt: TGCAGCATGAGGAGGGATGAGCAGTTCTTC
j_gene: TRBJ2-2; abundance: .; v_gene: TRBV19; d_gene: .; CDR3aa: CASTPGGGKPGELFF; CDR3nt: TGTGCCAGTACCCCGGGCGGCGGGAAACCCGGGGAGCTGTTTTTT
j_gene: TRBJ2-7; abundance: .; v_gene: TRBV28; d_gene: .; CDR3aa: CASSLSGKYEQYF; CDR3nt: TGTGCCAGCAGTTTATCGGGGAAATACGAGCAGTACTTC
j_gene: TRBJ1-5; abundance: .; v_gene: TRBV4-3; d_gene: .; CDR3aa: CASSQDATVSLPTAF; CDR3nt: TGCGCCAGCAGCCAAGATGCGACAGTCTCCCTACCAACCGCATTT
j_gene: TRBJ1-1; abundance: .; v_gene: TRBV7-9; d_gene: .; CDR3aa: CASSLAGARGTEAFF; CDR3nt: TGTGCCAGCAGCTTAGCGGGGGCTCGGGGCACTGAAGCTTTCTTT